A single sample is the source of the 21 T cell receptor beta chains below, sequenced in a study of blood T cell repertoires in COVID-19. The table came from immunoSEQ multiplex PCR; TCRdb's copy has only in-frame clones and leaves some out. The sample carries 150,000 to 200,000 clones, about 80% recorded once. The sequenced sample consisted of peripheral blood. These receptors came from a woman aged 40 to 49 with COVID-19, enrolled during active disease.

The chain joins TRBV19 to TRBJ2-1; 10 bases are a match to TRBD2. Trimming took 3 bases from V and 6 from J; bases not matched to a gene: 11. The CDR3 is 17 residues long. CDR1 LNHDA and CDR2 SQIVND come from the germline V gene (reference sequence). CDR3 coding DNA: TGTGCCAGTAGTATGTATGGGGCCAGCGGGAGGGGCAATGAGCAGTTCTTC. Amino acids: CASSMYGASGRGNEQFF.

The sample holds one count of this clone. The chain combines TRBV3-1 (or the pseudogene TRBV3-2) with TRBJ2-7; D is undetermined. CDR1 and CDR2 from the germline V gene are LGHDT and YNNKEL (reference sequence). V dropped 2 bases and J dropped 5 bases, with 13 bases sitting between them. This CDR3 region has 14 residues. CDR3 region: CASSQHSSPNEQYF. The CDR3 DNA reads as TGTGCCAGCAGCCAACACTCTTCCCCGAACGAGCAGTACTTC.

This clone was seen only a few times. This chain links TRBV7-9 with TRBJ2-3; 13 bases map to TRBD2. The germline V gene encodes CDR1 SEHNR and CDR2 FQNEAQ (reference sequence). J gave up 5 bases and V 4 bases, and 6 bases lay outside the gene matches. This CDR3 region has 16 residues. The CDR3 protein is CASSYGTSGILDTQYF. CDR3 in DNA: TGTGCCAGCAGCTATGGGACTAGCGGGATCCTAGATACGCAGTATTTT.

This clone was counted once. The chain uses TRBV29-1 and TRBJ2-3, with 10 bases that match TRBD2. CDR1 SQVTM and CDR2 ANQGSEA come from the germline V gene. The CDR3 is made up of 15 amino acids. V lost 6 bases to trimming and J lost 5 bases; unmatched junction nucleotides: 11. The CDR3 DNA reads TGCAGCGTCGCCTGGGAAGCGGGAGGGCGAGATACGCAGTATTTT. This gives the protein CSVAWEAGGRDTQYF.

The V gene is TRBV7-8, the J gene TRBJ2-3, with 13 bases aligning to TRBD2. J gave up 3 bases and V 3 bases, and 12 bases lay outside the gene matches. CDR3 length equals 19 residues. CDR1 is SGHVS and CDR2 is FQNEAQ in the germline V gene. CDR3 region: CASSFPGLAGPGLTDTQYF. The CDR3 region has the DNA TGTGCCAGCAGCTTCCCGGGACTAGCGGGACCGGGCTTAACAGATACGCAGTATTTT.

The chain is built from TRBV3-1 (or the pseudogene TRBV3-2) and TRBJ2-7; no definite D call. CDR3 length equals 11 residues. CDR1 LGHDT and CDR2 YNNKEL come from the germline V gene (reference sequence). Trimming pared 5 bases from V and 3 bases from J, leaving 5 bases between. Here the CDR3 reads CASSFFYEQYF. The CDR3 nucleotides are TGTGCCAGCAGCTTCTTCTACGAGCAGTACTTC.

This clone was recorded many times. In DNA, the CDR3 is TGTGCCACCAGTGATTTGGGAGGGGGCGACACCGGGGAGCTGTTTTTT. It yields the protein CATSDLGGGDTGELFF. The chain employs TRBV24-1 and TRBJ2-2; weak D call: TRBD1 (7 bases). Germline V gene lookup returns CDR1 KGHDR and CDR2 SFDVKD. Trimming removed 0 bases from V and 3 bases from J, with 10 bases in between. The CDR3 has 16 amino acids.

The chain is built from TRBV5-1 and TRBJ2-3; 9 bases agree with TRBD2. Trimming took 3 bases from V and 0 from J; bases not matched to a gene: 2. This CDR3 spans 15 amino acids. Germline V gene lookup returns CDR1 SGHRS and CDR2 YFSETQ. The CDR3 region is CASSWTSASTDTQYF. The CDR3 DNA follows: TGCGCCAGCAGCTGGACTAGCGCCAGCACAGATACGCAGTATTTT.

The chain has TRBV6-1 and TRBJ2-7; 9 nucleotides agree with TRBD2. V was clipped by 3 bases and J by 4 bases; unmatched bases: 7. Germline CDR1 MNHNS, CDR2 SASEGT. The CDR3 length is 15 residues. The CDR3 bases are TGTGCCAGCAGTGAGAGCGGGGGGATATCTTACGAGCAGTACGTC. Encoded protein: CASSESGGISYEQYV.

Here the CDR3 reads CASSLRPSYTGMLAEAFF. In DNA form, the CDR3 reads TGTGCCAGCAGCTTACGCCCAAGTTATACAGGGATGTTAGCTGAAGCTTTCTTT. V is TRBV7-3 and J is TRBJ1-1, with D possibly TRBD1 on 6 matching bases. V shed 2 bases and J shed 6 bases, with 25 bases lying between them. The germline V gene encodes CDR1 SGHTA and CDR2 FQGTGA. CDR3 length equals 18 residues.

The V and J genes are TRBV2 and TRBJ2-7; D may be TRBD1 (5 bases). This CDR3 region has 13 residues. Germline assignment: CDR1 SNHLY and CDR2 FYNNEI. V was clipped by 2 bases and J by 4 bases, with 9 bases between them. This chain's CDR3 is CASSELGPYEQYV. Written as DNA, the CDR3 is TGTGCCAGCAGTGAACTGGGGCCGTACGAGCAGTACGTC.

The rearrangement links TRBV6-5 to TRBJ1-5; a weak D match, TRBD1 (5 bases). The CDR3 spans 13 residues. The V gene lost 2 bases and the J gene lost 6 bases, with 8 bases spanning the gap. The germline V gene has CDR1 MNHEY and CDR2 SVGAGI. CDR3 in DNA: TGTGCCAGCAGTTACGGGGCAAGTCAGCCCCAGCATTTT. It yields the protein CASSYGASQPQHF.

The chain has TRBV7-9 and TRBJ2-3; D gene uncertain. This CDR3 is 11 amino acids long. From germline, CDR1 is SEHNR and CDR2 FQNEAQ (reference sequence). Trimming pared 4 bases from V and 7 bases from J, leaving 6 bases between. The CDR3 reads CASSSKNTQYF. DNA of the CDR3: TGTGCCAGCAGCTCCAAAAATACGCAGTATTTT. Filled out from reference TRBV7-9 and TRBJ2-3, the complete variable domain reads DTGVSQNPRHKITKRGQNVTFRCDPISEHNRLYWYRQTLGQGPEFLTYFQNEAQLEKSRLLSDRFSAERPKGSFSTLEIQRTEQGDSAMYLCASSSKNTQYFGPGTRLTVL.

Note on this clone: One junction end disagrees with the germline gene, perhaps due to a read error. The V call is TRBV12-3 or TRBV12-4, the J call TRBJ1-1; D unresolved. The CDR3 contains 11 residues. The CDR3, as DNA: TGTGCCAGCAGCCCCGACACCGAAGCTTTCTTT. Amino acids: CASSPDTEAFF.

The CDR3 coding sequence is TGTGCCAGCAGCTTGGCAGGGGGATGGAACACTGAAGCTTTCTTT. Its protein product is CASSLAGGWNTEAFF. The chain is built from TRBV7-9 and TRBJ1-1; 7 bases agree with TRBD1. CDR3 length: 15 amino acids. Looked up from germline, CDR1 is SEHNR and CDR2 is FQNEAQ (reference sequence). V lost 3 bases and J lost 1; bases outside the gene matches: 5.

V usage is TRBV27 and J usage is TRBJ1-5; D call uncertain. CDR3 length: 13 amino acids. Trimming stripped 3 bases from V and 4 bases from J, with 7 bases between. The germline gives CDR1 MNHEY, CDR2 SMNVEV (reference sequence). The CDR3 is CASSLSVNQPQHF. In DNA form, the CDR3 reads TGTGCCAGCAGTTTGTCGGTGAATCAGCCCCAGCATTTT.

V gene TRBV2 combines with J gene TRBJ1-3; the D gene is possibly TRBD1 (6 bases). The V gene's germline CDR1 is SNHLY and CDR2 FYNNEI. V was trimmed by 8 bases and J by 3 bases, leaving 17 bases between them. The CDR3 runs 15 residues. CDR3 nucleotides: TGTGCCAGCGCCAAACAGGGTGGTAGTGGAAACACCATATATTTT. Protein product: CASAKQGGSGNTIYF.

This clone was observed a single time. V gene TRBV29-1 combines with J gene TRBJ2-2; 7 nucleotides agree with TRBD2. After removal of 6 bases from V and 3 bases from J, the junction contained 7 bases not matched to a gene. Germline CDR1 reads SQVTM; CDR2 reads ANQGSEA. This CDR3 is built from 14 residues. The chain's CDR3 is CSVGPLADTGELFF. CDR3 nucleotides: TGCAGCGTCGGACCCCTAGCGGACACCGGGGAGCTGTTTTTT.

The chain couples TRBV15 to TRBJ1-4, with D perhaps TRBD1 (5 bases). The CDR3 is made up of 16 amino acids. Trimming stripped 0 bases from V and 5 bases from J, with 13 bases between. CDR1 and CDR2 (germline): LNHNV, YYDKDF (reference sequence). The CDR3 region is CATSRDNGGRNEKLFF. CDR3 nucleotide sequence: TGTGCCACCAGCAGAGACAATGGGGGGAGAAATGAAAAACTGTTTTTT.

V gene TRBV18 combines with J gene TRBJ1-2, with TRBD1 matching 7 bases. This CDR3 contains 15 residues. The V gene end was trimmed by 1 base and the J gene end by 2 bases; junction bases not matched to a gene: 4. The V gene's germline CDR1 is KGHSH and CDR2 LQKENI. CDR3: CASSPRAGQNYGYTF. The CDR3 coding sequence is TGTGCCAGCTCACCACGGGCGGGACAGAACTATGGCTACACCTTC.

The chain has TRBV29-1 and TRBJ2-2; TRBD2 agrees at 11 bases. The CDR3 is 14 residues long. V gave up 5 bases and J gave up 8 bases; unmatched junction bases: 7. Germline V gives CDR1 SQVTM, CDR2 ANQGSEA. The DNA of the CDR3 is TGCAGCGTTAGTAGCGGGAGGGATAATGGGGAGCTGTTTTTT. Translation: CSVSSGRDNGELFF.